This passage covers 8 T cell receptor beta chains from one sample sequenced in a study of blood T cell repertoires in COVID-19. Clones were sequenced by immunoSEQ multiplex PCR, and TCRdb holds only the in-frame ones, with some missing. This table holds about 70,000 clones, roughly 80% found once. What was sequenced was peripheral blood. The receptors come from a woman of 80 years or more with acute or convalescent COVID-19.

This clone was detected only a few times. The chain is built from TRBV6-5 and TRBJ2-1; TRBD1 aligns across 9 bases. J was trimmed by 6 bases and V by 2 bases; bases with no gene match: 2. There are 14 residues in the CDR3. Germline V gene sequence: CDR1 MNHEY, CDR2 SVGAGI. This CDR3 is CASSYLGQGNEQFF. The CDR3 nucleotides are TGTGCCAGCAGTTACCTGGGACAGGGCAATGAGCAGTTCTTC.

The CDR3 nucleotides read TGTGCCAGCAGTGAAGCGGGGGGGGGCTATGGCTACACCTTC. As protein: CASSEAGGGYGYTF. J is TRBJ1-2 and V is TRBV6-1, with D perhaps matching TRBD1 (5 bases). Germline V lookup: CDR1 MNHNS, CDR2 SASEGT. Trimming pared 0 bases from V and 4 bases from J, leaving 9 bases between. This CDR3 has 14 amino acids.

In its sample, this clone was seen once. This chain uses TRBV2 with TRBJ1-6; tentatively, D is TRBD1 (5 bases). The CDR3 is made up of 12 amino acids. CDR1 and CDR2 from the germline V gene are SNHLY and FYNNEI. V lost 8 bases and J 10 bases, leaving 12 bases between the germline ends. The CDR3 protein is CASGGEGSPLHF. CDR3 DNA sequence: TGTGCCAGCGGGGGGGAGGGCTCACCCCTCCACTTT.

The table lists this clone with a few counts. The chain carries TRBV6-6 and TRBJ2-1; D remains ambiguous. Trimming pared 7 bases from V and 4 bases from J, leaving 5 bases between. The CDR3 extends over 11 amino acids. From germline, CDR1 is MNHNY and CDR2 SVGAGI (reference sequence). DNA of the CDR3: TGTGCCAGCAACAGTTACAATGAGCAGTTCTTC. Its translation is CASNSYNEQFF.

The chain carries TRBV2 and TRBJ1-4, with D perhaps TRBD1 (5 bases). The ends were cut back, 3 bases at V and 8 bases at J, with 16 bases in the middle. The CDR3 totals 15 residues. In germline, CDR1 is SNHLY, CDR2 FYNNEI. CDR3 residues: CASSELGTKGEKLFF. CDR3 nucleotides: TGTGCCAGCAGTGAGCTTGGCACCAAGGGGGAAAAACTGTTTTTT.

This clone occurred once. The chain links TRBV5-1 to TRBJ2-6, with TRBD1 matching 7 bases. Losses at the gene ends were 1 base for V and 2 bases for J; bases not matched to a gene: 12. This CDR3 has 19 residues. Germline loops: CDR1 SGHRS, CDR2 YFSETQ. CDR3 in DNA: TGCGCCAGCAGCTTGAAAAGGCAGGGGGTCGATGCTGGGGCCAACGTCCTGACTTTC. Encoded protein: CASSLKRQGVDAGANVLTF.

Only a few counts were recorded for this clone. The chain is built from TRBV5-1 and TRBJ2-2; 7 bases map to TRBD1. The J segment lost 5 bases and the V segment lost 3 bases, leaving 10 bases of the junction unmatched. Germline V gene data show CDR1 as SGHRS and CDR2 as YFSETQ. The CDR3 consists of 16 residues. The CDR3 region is CASSSPIGGATGELFF. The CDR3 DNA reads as TGCGCCAGCAGCTCCCCAATAGGGGGCGCGACCGGGGAGCTGTTTTTT.

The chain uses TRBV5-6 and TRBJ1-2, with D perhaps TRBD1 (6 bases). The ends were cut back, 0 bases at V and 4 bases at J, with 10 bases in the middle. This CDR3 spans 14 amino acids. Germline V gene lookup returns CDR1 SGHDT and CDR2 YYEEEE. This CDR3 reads CASSLVWTAYGYTF. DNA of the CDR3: TGTGCCAGCAGCTTGGTATGGACAGCCTATGGCTACACCTTC.